These 22 T cell receptor beta chains were sequenced from one sample in a study of identical twins. MiXCR was run by TCRdb on the 5' RACE reads, yielding one entry per CDR3 protein. This sample has about 240,000 distinct CDR3 sequences, with approximately 8% found just once. These data were likewise used in another study, on yellow fever vaccine responses in identical twins.

The sequenced sample was CD8+ T cells sorted from blood. The receptors were gathered from a woman between 18 and 29 years old in good health.

This clonotype was seen a handful of times. The chain recombines TRBV7-9 with TRBJ1-2; D gene uncertain. Looked up from germline, CDR1 is SEHNR and CDR2 is FQNEAQ (reference sequence). This CDR3 contains 11 residues. V lost 2 bases, J lost 6 bases, and 4 bases lay in between. The CDR3 protein is CASSLLHGYTF. The DNA for the CDR3 is TGTGCCAGCAGCTTACTACATGGCTACACCTTC.

This clonotype was recorded a few times. The J gene is TRBJ2-3, the V gene TRBV2, with a weak D call TRBD2 (7 bases). The length of the CDR3 is 15 residues. Trimming shortened V by 3 bases and J by 5 bases, and 15 bases separated the two germline ends. In germline, CDR1 is SNHLY, CDR2 FYNNEI. The CDR3 nucleotides are TGTGCCAGCAGTGATTGGGGGGGCAGTCAAGATACGCAGTATTTT. It yields the protein CASSDWGGSQDTQYF.

The genes are TRBV7-6 and TRBJ2-1; either TRBD1 or TRBD2 may fit D (5 bases each). V shed 0 bases and J shed 2 bases, with 11 bases lying between them. The CDR3 runs 16 residues. Germline V gene sequence: CDR1 SGHVS, CDR2 FNYEAQ. The CDR3 sequence is CASSLAPPGPYNEQFF. CDR3 DNA: TGTGCCAGCAGCTTAGCGCCCCCGGGGCCCTACAATGAGCAGTTCTTC.

This clonotype was seen only a few times. The V call is TRBV7-6, the J call TRBJ2-3, with TRBD1 matching over 9 bases. Germline V gene lookup returns CDR1 SGHVS and CDR2 FNYEAQ. The trim removed 0 bases at V and 4 bases at J, leaving 2 bases unmatched. The CDR3 length is 15 residues. The CDR3 spells CASSLAGTGSDTQYF. The DNA of the CDR3 is TGTGCCAGCAGCTTAGCGGGGACAGGGTCAGATACGCAGTATTTT.

A few counts support this clonotype. The chain recombines TRBV4-1 with TRBJ2-7, with D perhaps matching TRBD1 (6 bases). The CDR3 is made up of 13 amino acids. V was shortened by 0 bases and J by 6 bases, with 9 bases between the two germline ends. Germline CDR1 reads MGHRA; CDR2 reads YSYEKL. The CDR3 reads CASSQDQGGEQYF. CDR3 DNA sequence: TGCGCCAGCAGCCAAGATCAAGGGGGCGAGCAGTACTTC.

This rearrangement joins TRBV5-5 to TRBJ2-5; D is unresolved. The CDR3 extends over 16 amino acids. The V end was cut by 0 bases, the J end by 0 bases, with 12 bases between. Per germline, CDR1 SGHKS and CDR2 YYEKEE (reference sequence). In DNA form, the CDR3 reads TGTGCCAGCAGCTTGGTTCCCGCAGGATACCAAGAGACCCAGTACTTC. It specifies CASSLVPAGYQETQYF.

J is TRBJ2-3 and V is TRBV7-6; 10 bases line up with TRBD1. Looked up from germline, CDR1 is SGHVS and CDR2 is FNYEAQ. The CDR3 spans 16 residues. V lost 3 bases, J lost 4 bases, and 7 bases stayed unmatched. In nucleotides, the CDR3 is TGTGCCAGCAGCTTGTGGGTAGGACAGGGGGCAGATACGCAGTATTTT. This encodes CASSLWVGQGADTQYF.

The chain has TRBV28 and TRBJ2-7; 9 bases match TRBD1. Germline V gives CDR1 MDHEN, CDR2 SYDVKM. The trim removed 1 base at V and 6 bases at J, leaving 4 bases unmatched. CDR3 length: 14 residues. CDR3 amino acids: CASSLFGTGSEQYF. CDR3 DNA sequence: TGTGCCAGCAGTTTATTTGGGACAGGGAGCGAGCAGTACTTC.

This clonotype was observed many times. The chain joins TRBV14 to TRBJ1-1; 7 nucleotides agree with TRBD1. The CDR3 is 14 residues long. With 4 bases clipped from V and 4 bases from J, the junction kept 6 bases outside the gene matches. Germline CDR1 is SGHDN and CDR2 is FVKESK. The CDR3 DNA is TGTGCCAGCAGCCGAGCAGGGGGAAGCACTGAAGCTTTCTTT. It is translated as CASSRAGGSTEAFF.

In its sample, this clonotype was seen many times. This chain uses TRBV27 with TRBJ2-1; D unclear. The CDR3 extends over 17 amino acids. Germline-derived CDR1 and CDR2 are MNHEY and SMNVEV (reference sequence). Trimming stripped 2 bases from V and 0 bases from J, with 14 bases between. The CDR3 spells CASSLVKADPSYNEQFF. In nucleotides, the CDR3 is TGTGCCAGCAGTTTAGTTAAGGCTGACCCCTCCTACAATGAGCAGTTCTTC.

J is TRBJ2-3 and V is TRBV7-6; D might be TRBD2 (5 bases). Germline CDR1 is SGHVS and CDR2 is FNYEAQ. The CDR3 extends over 17 amino acids. V lost 5 bases, J lost 2 bases, and 20 bases lay in between. CDR3 bases: TGTGCCAGCAGCCCACCCGGGGTTAGTCACGCCACAGATACGCAGTATTTT. Translated, it gives CASSPPGVSHATDTQYF.

The table lists this clonotype with many counts. The chain joins TRBV12-3 or TRBV12-4 to TRBJ1-5; no clear D gene. The CDR3 has 13 residues. Trimming shortened V by 3 bases and J by 4 bases, and 7 bases separated the two germline ends. CDR3 coding DNA: TGTGCCAGCAGTTTGGCGGGGAATCAGCCCCAGCATTTT. Translating gives CASSLAGNQPQHF.

V and J are TRBV4-1 and TRBJ1-2; D is unresolved. The germline CDR1 and CDR2 sequences are MGHRA and YSYEKL. Trimming removed 0 bases at V and 4 bases at J, with 9 bases between. This CDR3 contains 14 residues. For the CDR3, the DNA is TGCGCCAGCAGCCAAGATCTGATCATCTATGGCTACACCTTC. Protein: CASSQDLIIYGYTF.

With respect to this clonotype: One end of the junction does not line up with germline, which may come from a read error. The rearrangement uses TRBV12-3 or TRBV12-4 and TRBJ2-7; perhaps D is TRBD1 or TRBD2 (5 bases each). The CDR3 spans 18 residues. As DNA, the CDR3 is TGTGCCATCAGTTTTAGGGACCCTAGGGAGATCCGGTTCGACGAGCAGTACTTC. It encodes CAISFRDPREIRFDEQYF.

This clonotype was seen at least ten times. The chain couples TRBV6-4 to TRBJ2-1, with D tentatively TRBD1 (5 bases). Germline V gene sequence: CDR1 MRHNA, CDR2 SNTAGT. V was cut by 6 bases and J by 4 bases, with 16 bases left in between. This CDR3 comprises 15 residues. The CDR3 reads CASSTDRYNYNEQFF. CDR3 nucleotide sequence: TGTGCCAGCAGCACCGACAGATACAATTACAATGAGCAGTTCTTC.

The rearrangement uses TRBV25-1 and TRBJ2-3, with a possible D match to TRBD2 (5 bases). Trimming cost V 5 bases and J 3 bases, with 12 bases left between them. CDR1 and CDR2 (germline): MGHDK, SYGVNS. This CDR3 region has 14 residues. CDR3 DNA: TGTGCCAGCAGTACCCCCGGGAATACAGATACGCAGTATTTT. As protein: CASSTPGNTDTQYF.

This clonotype was seen more than once but under ten times. The rearrangement uses TRBV20-1 and TRBJ2-7, with 7 positions matching TRBD2. There are 14 residues in the CDR3. Germline values: CDR1 DFQATT, CDR2 SNEGSKA (reference sequence). With V trimmed by 0 bases and J by 2 bases, 4 bases remained unmatched. The CDR3 coding sequence is TGCAGTGCTAGAGATCTAGCGGCTACCTACGAGCAGTACTTC. It specifies CSARDLAATYEQYF.

V and J are TRBV7-9 and TRBJ1-2; 7 nucleotides line up with TRBD1. This CDR3 contains 13 residues. Germline V gives CDR1 SEHNR, CDR2 FQNEAQ (reference sequence). V lost 3 bases to trimming and J lost 10 bases; unmatched junction nucleotides: 8. CDR3 nucleotides: TGTGCCAGCAGCTTGCCGGGACAGCTTTTCTACACCTTC. Translating it yields CASSLPGQLFYTF.

In this sample, this clonotype turned up a few times. This chain connects TRBV4-1 to TRBJ2-2; 8 positions agree with TRBD2. Trimming cost V 1 base and J 3 bases; bases outside gene matches: 4. Germline V gene data show CDR1 as MGHRA and CDR2 as YSYEKL. This CDR3 spans 16 amino acids. CDR3 loop: CASSQGGGGYTGELFF. CDR3 nucleotides: TGCGCCAGCAGCCAAGGTGGCGGGGGGTACACCGGGGAGCTGTTTTTT.

This chain uses TRBV10-2 with TRBJ2-1; the match to TRBD2 covers 9 bases. The J segment lost 7 bases and the V segment lost 5 bases, leaving 12 bases of the junction unmatched. The CDR3 totals 16 residues. Per the germline V gene, CDR1 is WSHSY and CDR2 is SAAADI. CDR3 coding DNA: TGCGCCAGCAGTACCCCGGCCCTAGCGGGAACAAATGAGCAGTTCTTC. Protein sequence: CASSTPALAGTNEQFF.

Worth noting for this clonotype: A much larger clone differs from this one at a single base, so this may be a read error. The gene calls are TRBV25-1 and TRBJ2-3; the match to TRBD2 covers 11 bases. Germline CDR1 reads MGHDK; CDR2 reads SYGVNS. With 2 bases clipped from V and 4 bases from J, the junction kept 2 bases outside the gene matches. CDR3 length equals 15 residues. The CDR3 loop is CASSELAGGADTQYF. In nucleotides, the CDR3 is TGTGCCAGCAGTGAACTAGCGGGAGGCGCAGATACGCAGTATTTT.

The V and J genes are TRBV2 and TRBJ1-4, with 7 nucleotides matching TRBD1. There are 14 residues in the CDR3. J was trimmed by 3 bases and V by 6 bases; bases with no gene match: 4. Germline V gene lookup returns CDR1 SNHLY and CDR2 FYNNEI. CDR3 bases: TGTGCCAGCAGGGTGACAGGGTCTAATGAAAAACTGTTTTTT. Translating it yields CASRVTGSNEKLFF.